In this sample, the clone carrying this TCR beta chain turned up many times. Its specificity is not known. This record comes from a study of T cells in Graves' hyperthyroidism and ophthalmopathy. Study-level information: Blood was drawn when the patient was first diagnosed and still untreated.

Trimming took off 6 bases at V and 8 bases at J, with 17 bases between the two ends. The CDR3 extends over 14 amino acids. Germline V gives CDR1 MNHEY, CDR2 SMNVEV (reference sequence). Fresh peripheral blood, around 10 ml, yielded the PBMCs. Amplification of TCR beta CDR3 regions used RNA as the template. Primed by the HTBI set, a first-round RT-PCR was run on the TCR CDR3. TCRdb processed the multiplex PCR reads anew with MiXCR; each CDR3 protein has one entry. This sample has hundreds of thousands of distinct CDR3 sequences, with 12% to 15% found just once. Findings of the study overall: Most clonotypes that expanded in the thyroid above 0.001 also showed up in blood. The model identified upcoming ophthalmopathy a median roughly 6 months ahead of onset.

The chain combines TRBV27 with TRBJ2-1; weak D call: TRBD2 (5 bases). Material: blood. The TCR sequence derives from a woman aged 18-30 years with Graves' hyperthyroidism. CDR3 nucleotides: TGTGCCAGCAGCTACAACCTGGGAGTCGATGAGCAGTTCTTC. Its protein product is CASSYNLGVDEQFF.